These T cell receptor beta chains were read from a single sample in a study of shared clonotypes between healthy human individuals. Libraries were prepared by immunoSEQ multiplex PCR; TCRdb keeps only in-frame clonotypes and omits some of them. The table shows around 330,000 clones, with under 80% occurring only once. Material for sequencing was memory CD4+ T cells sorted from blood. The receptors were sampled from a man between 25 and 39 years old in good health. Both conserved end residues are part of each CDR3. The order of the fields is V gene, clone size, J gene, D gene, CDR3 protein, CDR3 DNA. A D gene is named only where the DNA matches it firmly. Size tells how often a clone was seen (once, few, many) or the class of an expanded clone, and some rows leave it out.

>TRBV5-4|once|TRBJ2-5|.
CASMSVGQETQYF
TGTGCCAGCATGTCGGTCGGCCAAGAGACCCAGTACTTC
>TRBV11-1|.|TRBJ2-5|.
CASSLVTGYQETQYF
TGTGCCAGCAGCTTAGTAACAGGGTACCAAGAGACCCAGTACTTC
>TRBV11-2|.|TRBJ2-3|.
CASSPLVRGDTQYF
TGTGCCAGCAGCCCCCTTGTCCGGGGAGATACGCAGTATTTT
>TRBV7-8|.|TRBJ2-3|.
CASRGWAGHRDGDTQYF
TGTGCCAGCAGAGGATGGGCGGGGCACCGGGACGGAGATACGCAGTATTTT
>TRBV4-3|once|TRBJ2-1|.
CASSQSQAPPSPFF
TGCGCCAGCAGCCAGTCACAGGCTCCCCCGAGTCCGTTCTTC
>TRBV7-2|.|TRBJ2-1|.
CASSPNRGRESEQFF
TGTGCCAGCAGCCCAAACCGGGGCAGGGAAAGTGAGCAGTTCTTC
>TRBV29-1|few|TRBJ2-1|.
CSFMDNWLDNEQFF
TGCAGCTTCATGGACAACTGGTTGGACAATGAGCAGTTCTTC
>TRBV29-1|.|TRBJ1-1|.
CRASLTGTEAFF
TGCAGGGCGTCCCTAACTGGGACTGAAGCTTTCTTT
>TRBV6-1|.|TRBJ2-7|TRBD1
CASSERAGTGYYEQYF
TGTGCCAGCAGCGAAAGGGCCGGGACAGGCTACTACGAGCAGTACTTC
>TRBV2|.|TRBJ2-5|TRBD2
CASSDYIAGGETQYF
TGTGCCAGCAGTGACTATATAGCGGGAGGAGAGACCCAGTACTTC
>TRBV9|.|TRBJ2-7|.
CASSGRKAGLNYEQYF
TGTGCCAGCAGCGGTAGAAAAGCAGGGTTAAACTACGAGCAGTACTTC
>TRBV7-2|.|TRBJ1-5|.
CASSLRGQLNQPQHF
TGTGCCAGCAGCTTAAGGGGACAACTGAATCAGCCCCAGCATTTT
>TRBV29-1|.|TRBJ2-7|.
CSVRLAVPFYEQYF
TGCAGCGTTAGATTAGCGGTACCCTTCTACGAGCAGTACTTC
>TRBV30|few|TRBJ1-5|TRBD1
CAWSHTTGQGNQPQHF
TGTGCCTGGAGTCACACAACGGGACAGGGGAATCAGCCCCAGCATTTT
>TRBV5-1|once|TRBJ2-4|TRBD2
CASSLPGRENIQYF
TGCGCCAGCAGCTTGCCCGGGAGGGAAAACATTCAGTACTTC
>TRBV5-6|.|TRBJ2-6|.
CASSSGASGANVLTF
TGTGCCAGCAGTTCAGGGGCGTCAGGGGCCAACGTCCTGACTTTC
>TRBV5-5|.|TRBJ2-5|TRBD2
CASSRGLAGDETQYF
TGTGCCAGCAGCCGAGGACTAGCGGGAGATGAGACCCAGTACTTC
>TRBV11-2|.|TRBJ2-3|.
CASSPYMVAPSTDTQYF
TGTGCCAGCAGCCCCTACATGGTAGCGCCTAGCACAGATACGCAGTATTTT
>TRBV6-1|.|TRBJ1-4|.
CASSEIGTLGKLFF
TGTGCCAGCAGTGAAATAGGGACATTGGGAAAACTGTTTTTT
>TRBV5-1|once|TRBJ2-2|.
CASSDPQGAGELFF
TGCGCCAGCAGCGATCCTCAGGGTGCCGGGGAGCTGTTTTTT
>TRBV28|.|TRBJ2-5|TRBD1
CASSPRQGWRYKETQYF
TGTGCCAGCAGCCCTCGACAGGGATGGCGATACAAAGAGACCCAGTACTTC
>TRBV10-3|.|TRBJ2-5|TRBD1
CAIRKQGAEETQYF
TGTGCCATCAGGAAACAGGGGGCCGAAGAGACCCAGTACTTC
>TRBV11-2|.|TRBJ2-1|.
CASRSLGGNEQFF
TGTGCCAGCAGGAGCCTGGGGGGCAATGAGCAGTTCTTC
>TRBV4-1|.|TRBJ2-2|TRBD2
CASSQTLGLAGDRGELFF
TGCGCCAGCAGCCAAACTCTGGGACTAGCGGGAGATCGCGGGGAGCTGTTTTTT
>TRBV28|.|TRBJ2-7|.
CASSPHGGVNEQYF
TGTGCCAGCAGCCCGCATGGCGGGGTCAACGAGCAGTACTTC
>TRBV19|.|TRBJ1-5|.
CASRDHSEKNQPQHF
TGTGCCTCCCGGGACCATTCGGAAAAAAATCAGCCCCAGCATTTT
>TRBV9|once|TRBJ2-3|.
CASSVEAGNGGTDTQYF
TGTGCCAGCAGCGTAGAAGCGGGTAACGGTGGCACAGATACGCAGTATTTT
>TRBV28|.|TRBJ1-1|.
CASSPTLVATEAFF
TGTGCCAGCTCCCCTACGTTAGTCGCCACTGAAGCTTTCTTT
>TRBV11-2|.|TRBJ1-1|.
CASSLKGANTEAFF
TGTGCCAGCAGCTTAAAAGGGGCGAACACTGAAGCTTTCTTT